Below are 14 T cell receptor beta chains sequenced from a single sample in a study of shared clonotypes between healthy human individuals. Clones were sequenced by immunoSEQ multiplex PCR, and TCRdb holds only the in-frame ones, with some missing. The table includes about 1 million clones, 70% to 80% detected once. The source material was memory CD4+ T cells sorted from blood. Sample subset: CD45RA-negative fraction. These receptor sequences come from a man aged 18 to 29 in good health.

The rearrangement links TRBV7-8 to TRBJ2-7, with D perhaps given as TRBD1 or TRBD2 (5 bases each). Between the trimmed V and J ends, which lost 5 bases and 7 bases, there was a span of 12 bases. Germline V CDR1 and CDR2: SGHVS, FQNEAQ. The CDR3 is 12 amino acids. The CDR3 is CASSQGASEQYF. As DNA, the CDR3 is TGTGCCAGCAGCCAGGGAGCTTCAGAGCAGTACTTC. The complete variable domain, with remaining parts taken from reference TRBV7-8 and TRBJ2-7, reads GAGVSQSPRYKVAKRGQDVALRCDPISGHVSLFWYQQALGQGPEFLTYFQNEAQLDKSGLPSDRFFAERPEGSVSTLKIQRTQQEDSAVYLCASSQGASEQYFGPGTRLTVT.

The genes are TRBV18 and TRBJ1-5; tentatively, D is TRBD1 (6 bases). Trimming removed 6 bases at V and 4 bases at J, with 10 bases between. Per the germline V gene, CDR1 is KGHSH and CDR2 is LQKENI. The CDR3 consists of 13 residues. The CDR3 DNA is TGTGCCAGCTCGCTCGACAGGAATCAGCCCCAGCATTTT. Translated: CASSLDRNQPQHF. Complete variable domain (other parts from reference TRBV18 and TRBJ1-5): NAGVMQNPRHLVRRRGQEARLRCSPMKGHSHVYWYRQLPEEGLKFMVYLQKENIIDESGMPKERFSAEFPKEGPSILRIQQVVRGDSAAYFCASSLDRNQPQHFGDGTRLSIL.

V gene TRBV11-1 combines with J gene TRBJ2-3; no reliable D call. This CDR3 region has 13 residues. Germline CDR1 is SGHAT and CDR2 is FQDESV (reference sequence). Trimming stripped 1 base from V and 8 bases from J, with 10 bases between. This CDR3 reads CASSLVGSGTQYF. The CDR3 DNA follows: TGTGCCAGCAGCTTAGTGGGGTCGGGTACGCAGTATTTT.

Regarding this clone: The sample contains more than one DNA sequence encoding this CDR3. In nucleotides, the CDR3 is TGTGCCAGTAGTAGCGGGGGCACAGATACGCAGTATTTT. This codes for CASSSGGTDTQYF. V is TRBV19 and J is TRBJ2-3; D is perhaps TRBD2 (6 bases). The germline CDR1 and CDR2 sequences are LNHDA and SQIVND (reference sequence). V was cut by 4 bases and J by 1 base, with 6 bases left in between. The CDR3 is 13 amino acids.

This chain uses TRBV2 with TRBJ1-6; D unclear. Per the germline V gene, CDR1 is SNHLY and CDR2 is FYNNEI. Deletions cut 7 bases from V and 3 bases from J, with 10 bases between. The CDR3 consists of 14 residues. The CDR3 region has the DNA TGTGCCAGCAATTGGGGTAACTATAATTCACCCCTCCACTTT. It translates to CASNWGNYNSPLHF.

Worth noting for this clone: The junction and the germline gene differ at one end; a read error may be behind it. This chain links TRBV18 with TRBJ2-3; the match to TRBD2 covers 8 bases. The germline V gene has CDR1 KGHSH and CDR2 LQKENI. CDR3 length equals 12 residues. The CDR3 nucleotides read TGTGCCAGCTCACCCCGGACTAGCCCACTGCATTTT. Its protein product is CASSPRTSPLHF.

V is TRBV19 and J is TRBJ1-6, with D perhaps matching TRBD1 (6 bases). V was pared by 5 bases and J by 9 bases, with 14 bases between. The germline V gene encodes CDR1 LNHDA and CDR2 SQIVND (reference sequence). The CDR3 is 14 residues long. CDR3 nucleotide sequence: TGTGCCAGTAGTCCTGACAGGTTGAGTTCACCCCTCCACTTT. It specifies CASSPDRLSSPLHF.

The V gene is TRBV30, the J gene TRBJ1-3; D remains ambiguous. V was trimmed by 4 bases and J by 1 base, leaving 14 bases between them. The germline CDR1 and CDR2 sequences are GTSNPN and SVGIG (reference sequence). The CDR3 has 15 residues. Here the CDR3 DNA reads TGTGCCTGGACCGGTGGGAGTAAATCTGGAAACACCATATATTTT. This gives the protein CAWTGGSKSGNTIYF.

The genes are TRBV28 and TRBJ1-1; 7 bases agree with TRBD1. This CDR3 has 15 amino acids. J was trimmed by 5 bases and V by 1 base; bases with no gene match: 7. The germline CDR1 and CDR2 sequences are MDHEN and SYDVKM. CDR3 coding DNA: TGTGCCAGCAGTTTATCCAGGCCAGGGGGGACTGAAGCTTTCTTT. Its protein product is CASSLSRPGGTEAFF.

The rearrangement joins TRBV6-5 to TRBJ2-3, with 11 bases matching TRBD2. Germline V gene sequence: CDR1 MNHEY, CDR2 SVGAGI. The trim removed 4 bases at V and 9 bases at J, leaving 12 bases unmatched. The CDR3 contains 16 residues. In nucleotides, the CDR3 is TGTGCCAGCAGTTTCCTGGTAGCGGGGGGGCCGGGGACGCAGTATTTT. It specifies CASSFLVAGGPGTQYF.

This clone was counted only a few times. The gene calls are TRBV30 and TRBJ2-1; 7 bases align to TRBD2. This CDR3 region has 17 residues. The V and J ends lost 0 bases and 5 bases, in that order; junction bases with no gene match: 13. Germline lookup yields CDR1 GTSNPN and CDR2 SVGIG (reference sequence). CDR3 sequence: CAWSVRGRASGHNEQFF. In DNA, the CDR3 is TGTGCCTGGAGTGTACGAGGGAGGGCTAGCGGACACAATGAGCAGTTCTTC.

The chain employs TRBV4-3 and TRBJ1-1; D not certain. CDR1 and CDR2 (germline): LGHNA, YSLEER. V lost 2 bases to trimming and J lost 2 bases, with 6 bases between them. This CDR3 has 13 amino acids. CDR3 loop: CASSQLVNTEAFF. The CDR3 nucleotides are TGCGCCAGCAGCCAATTAGTTAACACTGAAGCTTTCTTT.

The J gene is TRBJ2-1, the V gene TRBV6-5, with 7 nucleotides matching TRBD2. J gave up 2 bases and V 0 bases, and 4 bases lay outside the gene matches. Germline V CDR1 and CDR2: MNHEY, SVGAGI. The CDR3 is 16 residues long. The DNA for the CDR3 is TGTGCCAGCAGTTACTCCGGGGGGAGGGCCTACAATGAGCAGTTCTTC. Its protein product is CASSYSGGRAYNEQFF.

In its sample, this clone was seen once. V usage is TRBV5-6 and J usage is TRBJ2-3, with 7 bases lining up with TRBD2. The CDR3 has 15 residues. Looked up from germline, CDR1 is SGHDT and CDR2 is YYEEEE. J gave up 0 bases and V 0 bases, and 1 base lay outside the gene matches. The CDR3 spells CASSLGLASTDTQYF. The CDR3 nucleotides read TGTGCCAGCAGCTTGGGACTAGCTAGCACAGATACGCAGTATTTT.